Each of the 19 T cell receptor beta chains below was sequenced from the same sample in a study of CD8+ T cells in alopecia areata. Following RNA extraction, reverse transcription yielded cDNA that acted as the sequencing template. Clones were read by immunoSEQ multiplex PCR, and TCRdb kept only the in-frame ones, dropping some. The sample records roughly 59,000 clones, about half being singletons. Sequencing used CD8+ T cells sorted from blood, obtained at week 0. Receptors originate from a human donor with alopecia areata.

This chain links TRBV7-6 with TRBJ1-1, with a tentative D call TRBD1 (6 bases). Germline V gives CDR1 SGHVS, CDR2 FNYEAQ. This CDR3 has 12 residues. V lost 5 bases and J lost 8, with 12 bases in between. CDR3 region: CASSQTGLEAFF. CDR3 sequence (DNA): TGTGCCAGCAGCCAGACAGGCCTCGAAGCTTTCTTT. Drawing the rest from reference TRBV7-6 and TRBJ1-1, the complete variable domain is GAGVSQSPRYKVTKRGQDVALRCDPISGHVSLYWYRQALGQGPEFLTYFNYEAQQDKSGLPNDRFSAERPEGSISTLTIQRTEQRDSAMYRCASSQTGLEAFFGQGTRLTVV.

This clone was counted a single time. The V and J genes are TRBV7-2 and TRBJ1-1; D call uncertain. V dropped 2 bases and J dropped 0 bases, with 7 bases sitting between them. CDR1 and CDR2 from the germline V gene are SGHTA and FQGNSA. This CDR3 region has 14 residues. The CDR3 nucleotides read TGTGCCAGCAGCTTAAACAGCATGAACACTGAAGCTTTCTTT. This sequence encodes CASSLNSMNTEAFF.

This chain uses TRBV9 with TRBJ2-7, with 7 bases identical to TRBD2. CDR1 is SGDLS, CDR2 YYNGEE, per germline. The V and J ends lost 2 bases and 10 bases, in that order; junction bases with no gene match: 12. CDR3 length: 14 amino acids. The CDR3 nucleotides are TGTGCCAGCAGCGTGGGAGGGCAGCCTTTAGAACAGTACTTC. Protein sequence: CASSVGGQPLEQYF.

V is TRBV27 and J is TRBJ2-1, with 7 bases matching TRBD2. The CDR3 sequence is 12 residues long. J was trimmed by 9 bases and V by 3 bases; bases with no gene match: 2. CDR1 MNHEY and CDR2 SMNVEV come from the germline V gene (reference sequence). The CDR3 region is CASSFTGGEQFF. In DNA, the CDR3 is TGTGCCAGCAGTTTCACGGGGGGTGAGCAGTTCTTC.

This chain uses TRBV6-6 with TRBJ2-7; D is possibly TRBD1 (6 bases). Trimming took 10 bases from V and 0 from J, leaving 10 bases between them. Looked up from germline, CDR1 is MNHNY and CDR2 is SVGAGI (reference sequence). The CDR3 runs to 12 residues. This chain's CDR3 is CAIQGSSYEQYF. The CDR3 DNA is TGTGCCATCCAGGGGAGCTCCTACGAGCAGTACTTC.

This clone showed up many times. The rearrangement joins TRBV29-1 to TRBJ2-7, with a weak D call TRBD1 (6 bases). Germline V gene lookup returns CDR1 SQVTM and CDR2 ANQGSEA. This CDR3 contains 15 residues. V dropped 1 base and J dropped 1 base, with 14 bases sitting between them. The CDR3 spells CSVEGTGLGSYEQYF. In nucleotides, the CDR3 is TGCAGCGTTGAAGGCACAGGGTTGGGGTCCTACGAGCAGTACTTC.

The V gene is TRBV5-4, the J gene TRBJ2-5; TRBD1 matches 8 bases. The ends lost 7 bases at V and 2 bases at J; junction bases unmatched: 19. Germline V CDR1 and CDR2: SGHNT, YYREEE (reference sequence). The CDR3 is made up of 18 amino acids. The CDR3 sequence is CASGTPGQEEVDQETQYF. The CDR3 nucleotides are TGTGCCAGCGGAACACCGGGACAGGAGGAGGTCGATCAAGAGACCCAGTACTTC.

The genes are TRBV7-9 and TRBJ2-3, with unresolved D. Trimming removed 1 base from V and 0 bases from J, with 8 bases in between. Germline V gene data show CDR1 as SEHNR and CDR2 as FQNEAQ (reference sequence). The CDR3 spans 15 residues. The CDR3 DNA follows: TGTGCCAGCAGCTTAGGAGACTCTAGCACAGATACGCAGTATTTT. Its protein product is CASSLGDSSTDTQYF.

The CDR3 bases are TGCAGCGTTGGACAGGGCTTGAGGGAGACCCAGTACTTC. This translates into CSVGQGLRETQYF. V and J are TRBV29-1 and TRBJ2-5, with 7 positions matching TRBD1. Germline V gene sequence: CDR1 SQVTM, CDR2 ANQGSEA. The CDR3 loop spans 13 amino acids. Germline trimming cut 4 bases from V and 5 bases from J; bases unmatched to any gene: 7.

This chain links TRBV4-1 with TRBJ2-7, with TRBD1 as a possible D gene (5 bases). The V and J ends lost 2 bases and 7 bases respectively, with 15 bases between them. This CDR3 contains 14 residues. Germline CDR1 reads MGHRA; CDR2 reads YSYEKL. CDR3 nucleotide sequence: TGCGCCAGCAGCCAACTCGGGCCGCCAGGGGAGCAGTACTTC. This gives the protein CASSQLGPPGEQYF.

Here the CDR3 DNA reads TGTGCCAGCAGCCCCGGGACTAGCGGGAAAAATGAGCAGTTCTTC. Encoded protein: CASSPGTSGKNEQFF. This sequence joins TRBV27 and TRBJ2-1, with 13 bases identical to TRBD2. This CDR3 comprises 15 residues. Germline assignment: CDR1 MNHEY and CDR2 SMNVEV (reference sequence). With 6 bases clipped from V and 7 bases from J, the junction kept 6 bases outside the gene matches.

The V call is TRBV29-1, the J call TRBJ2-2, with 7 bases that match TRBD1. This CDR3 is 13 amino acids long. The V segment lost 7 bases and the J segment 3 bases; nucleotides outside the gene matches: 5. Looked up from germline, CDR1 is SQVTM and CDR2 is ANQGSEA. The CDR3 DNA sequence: TGCAGCGGTAGGGGGCTTGACACCGGGGAGCTGTTTTTT. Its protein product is CSGRGLDTGELFF.

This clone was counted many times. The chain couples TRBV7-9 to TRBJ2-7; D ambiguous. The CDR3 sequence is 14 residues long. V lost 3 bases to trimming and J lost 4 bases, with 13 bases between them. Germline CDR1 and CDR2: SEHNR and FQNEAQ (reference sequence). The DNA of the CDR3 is TGTGCCAGCAGCTTTACGGGTTATGCGTACGAGCAGTACTTC. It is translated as CASSFTGYAYEQYF.

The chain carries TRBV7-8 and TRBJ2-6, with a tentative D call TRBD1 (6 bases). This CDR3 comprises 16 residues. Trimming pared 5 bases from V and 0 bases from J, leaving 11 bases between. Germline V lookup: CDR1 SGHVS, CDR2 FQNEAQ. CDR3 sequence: CASSLQGNSGANVLTF. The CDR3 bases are TGTGCCAGCAGCCTACAGGGAAACTCTGGGGCCAACGTCCTGACTTTC.

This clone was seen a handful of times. The CDR3 sequence is CASSLALGTDTQYF. In DNA form, the CDR3 reads TGTGCCAGCAGTTTAGCCTTAGGTACAGATACGCAGTATTTT. V usage is TRBV27 and J usage is TRBJ2-3, with D unclear. V dropped 2 bases and J dropped 3 bases, with 9 bases sitting between them. Looked up from germline, CDR1 is MNHEY and CDR2 is SMNVEV (reference sequence). The CDR3 is 14 amino acids.

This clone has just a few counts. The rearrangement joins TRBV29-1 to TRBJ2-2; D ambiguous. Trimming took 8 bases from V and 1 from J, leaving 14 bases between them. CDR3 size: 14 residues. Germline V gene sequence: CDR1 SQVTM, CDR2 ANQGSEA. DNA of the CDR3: TGCAGCTACCACCCCAACAAGAACACCGGGGAGCTGTTTTTT. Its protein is CSYHPNKNTGELFF.

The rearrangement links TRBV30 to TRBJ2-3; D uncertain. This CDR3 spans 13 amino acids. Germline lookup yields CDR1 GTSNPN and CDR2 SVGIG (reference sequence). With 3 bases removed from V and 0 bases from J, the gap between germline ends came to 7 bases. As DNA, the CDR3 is TGTGCCTGGAGCACACTCAGCACAGATACGCAGTATTTT. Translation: CAWSTLSTDTQYF.

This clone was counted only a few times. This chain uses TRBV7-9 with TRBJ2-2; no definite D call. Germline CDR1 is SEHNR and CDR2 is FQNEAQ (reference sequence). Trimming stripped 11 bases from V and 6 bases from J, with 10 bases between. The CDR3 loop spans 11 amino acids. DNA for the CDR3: TGTGCCTCAACGGGCCCCGGGGAGCTGTTTTTT. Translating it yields CASTGPGELFF.

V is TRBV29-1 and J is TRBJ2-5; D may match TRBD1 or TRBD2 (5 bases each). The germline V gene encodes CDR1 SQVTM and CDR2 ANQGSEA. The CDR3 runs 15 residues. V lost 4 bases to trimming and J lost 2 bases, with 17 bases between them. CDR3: CSVGGTNIIQETQYF. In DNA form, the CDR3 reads TGCAGCGTTGGTGGGACGAACATTATTCAAGAGACCCAGTACTTC.